This T cell receptor beta chain was retrieved from a study of naive and memory T cell subsets. Note on this clonotype: Its antigen is still unknown.

CD4 T cells were positively selected, then CD8 T cells from the CD4-negative fraction. Study-wide points: A few larger clonotypes appeared in naive repertoires, especially CD8, possibly memory cells re-expressing CD45RA. Findings for naive and memory subsets could not be checked against ground truth. Over 90% of naive TCR sequences appeared only once, unlike memory subsets. Gini index rose across naive, CM, EM and EMRA in CD4 and CD8.

Two oligonucleotides, mixed equimolar, formed the beta constant-region primer covering TRBC1 and TRBC2. Ligated cDNA was amplified by four rounds of PCR with nested alpha and beta constant-region primers and SP2. TCRdb fed the UMI-ligation and nested PCR reads into MiXCR, producing one record per CDR3 protein. The table records under 150,000 distinct CDR3 sequences, approximately 20% of them present only once. V was clipped by 7 bases and J by 7 bases, with 17 bases between them. The CDR3 loop spans 14 amino acids. Germline CDR1 is MNHEY and CDR2 is SMNVEV (reference sequence). This chain uses TRBV27 with TRBJ2-1; a weak D match, TRBD2 (5 bases). This clonotype was sampled from a human donor in good health. Sequenced sample: naive CD8+ T cells from blood. CDR3: CASNPPGYGNEQFF. The CDR3 nucleotides read TGTGCCAGCAATCCCCCGGGGTACGGGAATGAGCAGTTCTTC.